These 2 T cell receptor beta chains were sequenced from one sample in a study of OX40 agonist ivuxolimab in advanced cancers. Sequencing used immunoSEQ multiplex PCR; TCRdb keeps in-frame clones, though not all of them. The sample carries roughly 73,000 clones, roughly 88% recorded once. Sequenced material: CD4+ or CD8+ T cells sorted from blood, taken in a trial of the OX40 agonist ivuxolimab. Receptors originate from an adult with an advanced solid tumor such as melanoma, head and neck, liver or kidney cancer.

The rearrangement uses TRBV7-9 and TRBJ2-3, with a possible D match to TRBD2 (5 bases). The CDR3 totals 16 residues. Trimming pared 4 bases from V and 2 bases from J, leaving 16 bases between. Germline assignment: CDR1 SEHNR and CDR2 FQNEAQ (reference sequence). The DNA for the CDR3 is TGTGCCAGCAGCTCGCATCAGCGGTTACCCACAGATACGCAGTATTTT. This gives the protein CASSSHQRLPTDTQYF.

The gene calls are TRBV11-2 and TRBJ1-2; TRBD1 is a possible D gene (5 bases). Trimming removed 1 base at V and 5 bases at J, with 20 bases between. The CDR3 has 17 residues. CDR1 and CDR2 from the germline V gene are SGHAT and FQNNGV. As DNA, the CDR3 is TGTGCCAGCAGCTTAGTTGCCCGGGGCAAACCTGGGTATGGCTACACCTTC. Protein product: CASSLVARGKPGYGYTF.